This T cell receptor (beta chain) is drawn from a study of shared clonotypes between healthy human individuals. Study-wide results and caveats: Exclusively blood specimens were collected; tissue repertoires likely differ. Naive subsets typically showed greater estimated richness than memory subsets. Several donors showed sharing of approximately 5% of naive CD4 clonotypes. Relative to their counterparts shared across all four donors, non-shared clonotypes exhibited diminished generation probabilities.

CDR3 length: 18 residues. V gave up 2 bases and J gave up 0 bases, with 17 bases separating them. Germline CDR1 reads ENHRY; CDR2 reads SYGVKD. Clones were sequenced by immunoSEQ multiplex PCR, and TCRdb holds only the in-frame ones, with some missing. The sample includes just over 2,000,000 clones, 90% to 95% seen only once; the top ten take 0.13%. Remarks on this clone: Its specificity is unknown.

The rearrangement uses TRBV10-3 and TRBJ2-4, with TRBD1 as a possible D gene (6 bases). The sequencing input was naive CD4+ T cells sorted from blood. Stated subset: CD45RA+ positively selected. This clonotype was sampled from a man aged 18-30 years in good health. CDR3: CAISEPGVGAVAKNIQYF. CDR3 sequence (DNA): TGTGCCATCAGTGAGCCCGGGGTGGGGGCAGTAGCCAAAAACATTCAGTACTTC.